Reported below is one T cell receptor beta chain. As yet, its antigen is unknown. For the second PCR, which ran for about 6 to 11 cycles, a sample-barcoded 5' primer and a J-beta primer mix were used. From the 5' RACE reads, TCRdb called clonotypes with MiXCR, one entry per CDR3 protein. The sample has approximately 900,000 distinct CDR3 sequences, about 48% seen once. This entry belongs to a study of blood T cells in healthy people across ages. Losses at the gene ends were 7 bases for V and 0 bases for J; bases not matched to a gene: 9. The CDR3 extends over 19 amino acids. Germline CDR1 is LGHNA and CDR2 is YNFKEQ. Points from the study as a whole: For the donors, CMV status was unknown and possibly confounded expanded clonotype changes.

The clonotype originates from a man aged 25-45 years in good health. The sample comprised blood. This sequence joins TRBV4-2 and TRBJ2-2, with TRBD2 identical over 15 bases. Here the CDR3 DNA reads TGTGCCAGCACGTGGGGACTAGCGGGGGGTTTCGCGAACACCGGGGAGCTGTTTTTT. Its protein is CASTWGLAGGFANTGELFF.